A single sample is the source of the 19 T cell receptor beta chains below, sequenced in a study of human T cells and chemical hapten exposure (dated by TCRdb to the early 2020s). This sample's time point label indicates: patch test 2, 6 weeks after DPC sensitization. The treatment or condition label corresponds to: therapeutic diphenylcyclopropenone sensitization with weekly scalp DPC. The library relied on RACE. Sequenced on a NextSeq 500. TCRdb passed the public sequencing reads through fastp at Q25 and MiXCR, retaining productive beta sequences. A single entry per CDR3 protein holds the most common genes and DNA from its merged rows. For this sample the table gives about 96,000 distinct CDR3 sequences, of which 7.5% to 10% were detected only once. The ten largest account for approximately 2% of the sample. The sample consisted of whole blood, taken in connection with sensitization to the hapten diphenylcyclopropenone (DPC). These receptors were obtained from a woman in her thirties or forties with alopecia areata. Some clones in this sample may be carry-over from other donors' samples.

V and J are TRBV29-1 and TRBJ2-1; the match to TRBD2 covers 10 bases. The V and J ends lost 8 bases and 12 bases, in that order; junction bases with no gene match: 10. Germline V gene lookup returns CDR1 SQVTM and CDR2 ANQGSEA. The CDR3 covers 12 residues. The CDR3 is CSIPSGSLGQFF. DNA for the CDR3: TGCAGCATCCCTAGCGGGAGTCTTGGGCAGTTCTTC.

This clonotype was observed many times. The chain couples TRBV5-6 to TRBJ1-2; weak D call: TRBD1 (5 bases). V dropped 1 base and J dropped 3 bases, with 13 bases sitting between them. CDR1 and CDR2 (germline): SGHDT, YYEEEE. CDR3 size: 15 residues. The CDR3 here is CASSLYPGTDYGYTF. CDR3 coding DNA: TGTGCCAGCAGCTTGTATCCGGGGACGGACTATGGCTACACCTTC.

This clonotype occurred many times. The V gene is TRBV12-3 or TRBV12-4, the J gene TRBJ1-1, with D possibly being TRBD1 (6 bases). The germline V and J ends were trimmed by 3 bases and 6 bases, with 14 bases remaining between them. The CDR3 is 14 residues long. The DNA of the CDR3 is TGTGCCAGCAGTTTCTCTTCCAGGGGACCTGAAGCTTTCTTT. Translation gives CASSFSSRGPEAFF.

This clonotype was found many times. This chain connects TRBV7-2 to TRBJ1-2; D is undetermined. CDR1 and CDR2 from the germline V gene are SGHTA and FQGNSA. V gave up 1 base and J gave up 0 bases, with 6 bases separating them. This CDR3 contains 14 residues. The CDR3 DNA reads as TGTGCCAGCAGCTTAGGGACGTCTAACTATGGCTACACCTTC. Encoded protein: CASSLGTSNYGYTF.

This clonotype was detected ten times or more. The chain has TRBV7-9 and TRBJ2-1, with unresolved D. Trimming shortened V by 5 bases and J by 6 bases, and 8 bases separated the two germline ends. The CDR3 loop spans 12 amino acids. Looked up from germline, CDR1 is SEHNR and CDR2 is FQNEAQ (reference sequence). The CDR3 bases are TGTGCCAGCAGCGCGAGTGGCAATGAGCAGTTCTTC. This gives the protein CASSASGNEQFF.

V gene TRBV18 combines with J gene TRBJ2-7; D gene ambiguous. The CDR3 consists of 12 residues. Per germline, CDR1 KGHSH and CDR2 LQKENI. The V end was cut by 5 bases, the J end by 2 bases, with 7 bases between. The CDR3 DNA sequence: TGTGCCAGCTCAGGGCAGACCTACGAGCAGTACTTC. Translation: CASSGQTYEQYF.

This clonotype has ten or more counts. The chain combines TRBV11-2 with TRBJ2-2; D gene uncertain. From germline, CDR1 is SGHAT and CDR2 FQNNGV. The V end was cut by 0 bases, the J end by 6 bases, with 8 bases between. The CDR3 is 14 residues long. CDR3 nucleotides: TGTGCCAGCAGCTTAGATCGTTGGGCCGGGGAGCTGTTTTTT. Translated, it gives CASSLDRWAGELFF.

The chain uses TRBV12-3 or TRBV12-4 and TRBJ1-5; 9 bases align to TRBD1. The length of the CDR3 is 15 residues. The trim removed 7 bases at V and 2 bases at J, leaving 6 bases unmatched. The CDR3, as DNA: TGTGCCAGCAAAGAACAGGGGGCAGGCAATCAGCCCCAGCATTTT. This translates into CASKEQGAGNQPQHF.

This clonotype was seen many times. This sequence joins TRBV9 and TRBJ1-5; D uncertain. CDR1 is SGDLS and CDR2 is YYNGEE in the germline V gene. This CDR3 is built from 14 residues. Trimming pared 0 bases from V and 7 bases from J, leaving 11 bases between. The CDR3 sequence is CASSVGLDLQPQHF. The DNA of the CDR3 is TGTGCCAGCAGCGTAGGGTTGGATCTACAGCCCCAGCATTTT.

This clonotype was seen a few times. The chain carries TRBV6-6 and TRBJ1-1; D gene uncertain. The CDR3 loop spans 12 amino acids. V gave up 2 bases and J gave up 7 bases, with 8 bases separating them. Germline V lookup: CDR1 MNHNY, CDR2 SVGAGI (reference sequence). CDR3 sequence: CASSYQEYEAFF. Here the CDR3 DNA reads TGTGCCAGCAGTTACCAGGAGTATGAAGCTTTCTTT.

The genes are TRBV5-1 and TRBJ2-1; TRBD2 might be the D (6 bases). Germline CDR1 is SGHRS and CDR2 is YFSETQ. The CDR3 is made up of 16 amino acids. V lost 5 bases, J lost 4 bases, and 19 bases lay in between. The CDR3 spells CASRGTPSDPYNEQFF. CDR3 nucleotides: TGCGCCAGCAGGGGGACCCCTAGCGATCCTTACAATGAGCAGTTCTTC.

This clonotype was detected ten times or more. The chain couples TRBV6-2 or TRBV6-3 to TRBJ2-7; TRBD2 might be the D (5 bases). V lost 6 bases, J lost 6 bases, and 24 bases lay in between. This CDR3 contains 16 residues. CDR1 is MNHEY, CDR2 SVGEGT, per germline. DNA for the CDR3: TGTGCCAGCAGCCCTACCCCTAACGTGAGGGTCGGCGAGCAGTACTTC. Translating it yields CASSPTPNVRVGEQYF.

In its sample, this clonotype was seen a few times. V and J are TRBV20-1 and TRBJ1-5, with D uncertain. In germline, CDR1 is DFQATT, CDR2 SNEGSKA (reference sequence). The CDR3 covers 12 residues. The ends were cut back, 0 bases at V and 5 bases at J, with 5 bases in the middle. CDR3 region: CSARDLYQPQHF. Here the CDR3 DNA reads TGCAGTGCTAGAGACCTATATCAGCCCCAGCATTTT.

The table lists this clonotype with many counts. The V gene is TRBV4-2, the J gene TRBJ1-6, with D tentatively TRBD1 (5 bases). Per germline, CDR1 LGHNA and CDR2 YNFKEQ. Deletions cut 0 bases from V and 5 bases from J, with 17 bases between. CDR3 length equals 18 residues. The CDR3 spells CASSQENSLRGNNSPLHF. The DNA for the CDR3 is TGTGCCAGCAGCCAAGAGAACAGTCTAAGGGGAAATAATTCACCCCTCCACTTT.

This clonotype was seen many times. CDR3 DNA: TGTGCCAGTAGTATTGCGGGAGATACCGGGGAGCTGTTTTTT. It codes for CASSIAGDTGELFF. V is TRBV19 and J is TRBJ2-2, with 7 bases identical to TRBD2. Germline V gives CDR1 LNHDA, CDR2 SQIVND (reference sequence). There are 14 residues in the CDR3. V lost 3 bases and J lost 5; bases outside the gene matches: 3.

This clonotype was observed at least ten times. The chain couples TRBV20-1 to TRBJ2-2; 7 nucleotides line up with TRBD2. Germline trimming cut 2 bases from V and 4 bases from J; bases unmatched to any gene: 4. The CDR3 totals 14 residues. Germline V gene sequence: CDR1 DFQATT, CDR2 SNEGSKA (reference sequence). CDR3 in amino acids: CSARSKRGTGELFF. The CDR3 nucleotides read TGCAGTGCTAGAAGTAAGCGGGGCACCGGGGAGCTGTTTTTT.

The rearrangement links TRBV4-2 to TRBJ1-6; TRBD1 matches 10 bases. V was pared by 0 bases and J by 13 bases, with 12 bases of the junction left unmatched. This CDR3 spans 17 amino acids. The germline gives CDR1 LGHNA, CDR2 YNFKEQ. CDR3 region: CASSQELVRDRGVPLHF. The CDR3 DNA follows: TGTGCCAGCAGCCAAGAACTGGTGCGGGACAGGGGTGTTCCCCTCCACTTT.

Ten or more counts support this clonotype. The rearrangement uses TRBV11-2 and TRBJ2-2; D is unclear. CDR3 length equals 14 residues. Looked up from germline, CDR1 is SGHAT and CDR2 is FQNNGV. The ends were cut back, 4 bases at V and 4 bases at J, with 10 bases in the middle. The DNA of the CDR3 is TGTGCCAGCAGCTCCGAACCGGGCACCGGGGAGCTGTTTTTT. Protein product: CASSSEPGTGELFF.

This clonotype has at least ten counts. The J gene is TRBJ2-1, the V gene TRBV5-1, with 7 bases aligning to TRBD2. Germline CDR1 is SGHRS and CDR2 is YFSETQ. The CDR3 is 16 residues long. Trimming at V came to 0 bases and at J to 0 bases, leaving 3 bases not matched to a gene. The CDR3, as DNA: TGCGCCAGCAGCTTGGTAGGCGGGAGCTCCTACAATGAGCAGTTCTTC. Translation: CASSLVGGSSYNEQFF.